What follows are 5 T cell receptor beta chains derived from one specimen sequenced in a study of T cell responses to AZD1222 COVID-19 vaccine. The repertoire was sequenced with immunoSEQ multiplex PCR; TCRdb's copy has only in-frame clones and lacks some. Of around 150,000 clones listed, approximately 92% are singletons. This material consisted of peripheral blood, taken on day 0 of AZD1222 vaccination. These receptors were taken from an adult in good health.

The V gene is TRBV28, the J gene TRBJ2-7; TRBD2 might be the D (6 bases). Trimming cost V 3 bases and J 0 bases, with 6 bases left between them. Germline assignment: CDR1 MDHEN and CDR2 SYDVKM. This CDR3 is built from 13 residues. This CDR3 reads CASSFGSSYEQYF. CDR3 DNA: TGTGCCAGCAGTTTCGGGAGCTCCTACGAGCAGTACTTC.

The CDR3 spells CASSSRLYEQYF. CDR3 DNA sequence: TGTGCCAGCAGTTCCCGCCTATACGAGCAGTACTTC. The genes are TRBV28 and TRBJ2-7; D unresolved. V was clipped by 4 bases and J by 4 bases, with 8 bases between them. The germline CDR1 and CDR2 sequences are MDHEN and SYDVKM. The CDR3 contains 12 residues.

The genes are TRBV28 and TRBJ1-5; D is unclear. The V end lost 6 bases, the J end lost 4 bases, and 16 bases lay between the germline ends. Looked up from germline, CDR1 is MDHEN and CDR2 is SYDVKM. This CDR3 region has 15 residues. This CDR3 reads CASSPEPGGNQPQHF. The DNA of the CDR3 is TGTGCCAGCAGCCCGGAACCCGGCGGTAATCAGCCCCAGCATTTT.

V gene TRBV20-1 combines with J gene TRBJ2-7, with D possibly being TRBD1 (6 bases). The V and J ends lost 3 bases and 2 bases respectively, with 14 bases between them. The CDR3 has 14 residues. Germline V lookup: CDR1 DFQATT, CDR2 SNEGSKA (reference sequence). CDR3 region: CSASYRTATYEQYF. CDR3 nucleotides: TGCAGTGCTAGTTATCGGACAGCTACCTACGAGCAGTACTTC.

The J gene is TRBJ1-5, the V gene TRBV6-5; D might be TRBD1 (5 bases). This CDR3 region has 16 residues. V was trimmed by 4 bases and J by 5 bases, leaving 18 bases between them. Germline V lookup: CDR1 MNHEY, CDR2 SVGAGI. CDR3 region: CASSFQGPLQDQPQHF. The CDR3 DNA sequence: TGTGCCAGCAGTTTCCAGGGACCCTTGCAGGATCAGCCCCAGCATTTT.